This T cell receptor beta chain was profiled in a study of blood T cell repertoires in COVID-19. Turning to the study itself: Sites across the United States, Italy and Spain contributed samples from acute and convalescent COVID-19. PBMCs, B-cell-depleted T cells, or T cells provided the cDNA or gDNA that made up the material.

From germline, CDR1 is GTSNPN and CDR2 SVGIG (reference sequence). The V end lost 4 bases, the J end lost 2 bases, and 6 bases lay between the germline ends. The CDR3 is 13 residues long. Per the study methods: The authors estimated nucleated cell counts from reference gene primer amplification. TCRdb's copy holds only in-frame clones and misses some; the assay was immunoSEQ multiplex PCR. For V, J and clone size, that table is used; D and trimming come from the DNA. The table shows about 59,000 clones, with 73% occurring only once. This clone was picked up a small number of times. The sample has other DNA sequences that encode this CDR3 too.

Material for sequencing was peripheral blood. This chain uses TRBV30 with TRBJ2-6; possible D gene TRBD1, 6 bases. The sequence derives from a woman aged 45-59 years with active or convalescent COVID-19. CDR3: CAWNRAGANVLTF. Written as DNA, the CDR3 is TGTGCCTGGAACAGGGCTGGGGCCAACGTCCTGACTTTC.